This TCR beta chain derives from a study of blood T cell repertoires in COVID-19. Study overall: Some COVID-19 samples were acute and others convalescent; all came from the United States, Italy and Spain. Sample material is recorded as cDNA or gDNA derived from T cells, B-cell-depleted T cells, or PBMCs.

As processed by the authors: Estimated nucleated cell counts came from reference gene primer amplification. Here immunoSEQ multiplex PCR was the method, and the copy in TCRdb shows in-frame clones only, minus some. D and trimming come from the DNA, and the V and J calls and clone size come from that table. This sample has 91,000 or so clones; almost 85% occur once, and the top ten carry 6% to 7.5%. This CDR3 is 16 amino acids long. CDR1 and CDR2 from the germline V gene are SEHNR and FQNEAQ (reference sequence). Trimming at V came to 5 bases and at J to 0 bases, leaving 8 bases not matched to a gene.

The genes are TRBV7-9 and TRBJ2-3, with 7 bases aligning to TRBD1. The source of this sequence is a middle-aged man with active or convalescent COVID-19. Material: peripheral blood. The DNA of the CDR3 is TGTGCCAGCAGCCCCCGACAGGGCGCTAGCACAGATACGCAGTATTTT. As protein: CASSPRQGASTDTQYF.